The 12 T cell receptor beta chains listed next were all sequenced from one sample in a study of long-term antiretroviral therapy in people with HIV. Researchers report immunoSEQ v3.0 was run at survey level. Assay: immunoSEQ multiplex PCR; the TCRdb copy retains only in-frame clones and omits some. This sample has approximately 25,000 clones, with about 86% found just once. This specimen was unsorted PBMCs, taken 1.2 years after starting antiretroviral therapy. The source of these receptors is a man over 45 with HIV.

This clone was recorded a few times. This chain links TRBV4-3 with TRBJ2-7, with D perhaps TRBD2 (6 bases). The CDR3 is 16 amino acids. V lost 0 bases and J 3 bases, leaving 15 bases between the germline ends. Germline V gene lookup returns CDR1 LGHNA and CDR2 YSLEER. CDR3 nucleotide sequence: TGCGCCAGCAGCCAAGATTTGTCGCGGGGTATCTACGAGCAGTACTTC. This gives the protein CASSQDLSRGIYEQYF.

This clone showed up just once. This chain connects TRBV5-4 to TRBJ2-1; D is uncertain. CDR1 and CDR2 from the germline V gene are SGHNT and YYREEE (reference sequence). CDR3 length: 13 residues. The V and J ends lost 1 base and 4 bases respectively, with 6 bases between them. CDR3 nucleotides: TGTGCCAGCAGCTTGACACCTTACAATGAGCAGTTCTTC. It translates to CASSLTPYNEQFF.

This clone is medium-sized in the sample. CDR3 coding DNA: TGTGCCAGCTCCCTCAAGGATTTTCAAGAGACCCAGTACTTC. Protein sequence: CASSLKDFQETQYF. The chain carries TRBV18 and TRBJ2-5; D is undetermined. The germline V gene encodes CDR1 KGHSH and CDR2 LQKENI. V dropped 6 bases and J dropped 2 bases, with 13 bases sitting between them. The CDR3 spans 14 residues.

V is TRBV7-8 and J is TRBJ1-2, with D unclear. V lost 5 bases and J lost 8, with 15 bases in between. CDR1 SGHVS and CDR2 FQNEAQ come from the germline V gene. The CDR3 length is 13 residues. CDR3: CASSLDRVSGYTF. For the CDR3, the DNA is TGTGCCAGCAGCCTAGATAGGGTCTCCGGCTACACCTTC. Drawing the rest from reference TRBV7-8 and TRBJ1-2, the complete variable domain is GAGVSQSPRYKVAKRGQDVALRCDPISGHVSLFWYQQALGQGPEFLTYFQNEAQLDKSGLPSDRFFAERPEGSVSTLKIQRTQQEDSAVYLCASSLDRVSGYTFGSGTRLTVV.

The J gene is TRBJ1-2, the V gene TRBV30; TRBD1 matches at 12 bases. This CDR3 spans 16 amino acids. Germline V gives CDR1 GTSNPN, CDR2 SVGIG (reference sequence). V dropped 7 bases and J dropped 8; count of bases not matched to a gene: 17. The CDR3 spells CASDPGQGARGIGYTF. DNA for the CDR3: TGTGCCTCCGACCCGGGACAGGGGGCGCGGGGGATAGGCTACACCTTC.

Only one count was recorded for this clone. The rearrangement links TRBV16 to TRBJ1-6; D gene uncertain. The V end was cut by 1 base, the J end by 6 bases, with 4 bases between. This CDR3 has 13 residues. CDR1 and CDR2 from the germline V gene are KGHSY and FQNENV. The CDR3 loop reads CASSQWTNSPLHF. The CDR3 coding sequence is TGTGCCAGCAGCCAATGGACTAATTCACCCCTCCACTTT.

The genes are TRBV2 and TRBJ2-1; 9 bases fit TRBD2. The CDR3 totals 18 residues. CDR1 SNHLY and CDR2 FYNNEI come from the germline V gene. The junction had 20 bases not matched to a gene; V was cut back by 9 bases and J by 5 bases. This CDR3 is CASPTALAGRVGHNEQFF. Written as DNA, the CDR3 is TGTGCCAGTCCTACGGCGCTAGCGGGGAGGGTAGGCCACAATGAGCAGTTCTTC.

The V and J genes are TRBV7-2 and TRBJ1-3; no clear D gene. The V end lost 1 base, the J end lost 2 bases, and 9 bases lay between the germline ends. The germline gives CDR1 SGHTA, CDR2 FQGNSA. CDR3 length: 15 amino acids. The CDR3 loop is CASSLVATTGNTIYF. In DNA, the CDR3 is TGTGCCAGCAGCTTAGTCGCCACTACTGGAAACACCATATATTTT.

This chain joins TRBV4-3 and TRBJ1-5; D ambiguous. The CDR3 loop spans 15 amino acids. Between the trimmed V and J ends, which lost 0 bases and 5 bases, there was a span of 11 bases. Germline CDR1 is LGHNA and CDR2 is YSLEER. The CDR3 DNA reads as TGCGCCAGCAGCCAAGAATTCGCCACCTATCAGCCCCAGCATTTT. It yields the protein CASSQEFATYQPQHF.

V usage is TRBV9 and J usage is TRBJ1-4; no clear D. The ends were cut back, 0 bases at V and 0 bases at J, with 9 bases in the middle. The length of the CDR3 is 16 residues. Germline V lookup: CDR1 SGDLS, CDR2 YYNGEE. DNA of the CDR3: TGTGCCAGCAGCGTAGATCAAGTTGCAACTAATGAAAAACTGTTTTTT. Translated, it gives CASSVDQVATNEKLFF. The full variable domain, its missing parts supplied by reference TRBV9 and TRBJ1-4, is DSGVTQTPKHLITATGQRVTLRCSPRSGDLSVYWYQQSLDQGLQFLIQYYNGEERAKGNILERFSAQQFPDLHSELNLSSLELGDSALYFCASSVDQVATNEKLFFGSGTQLSVL.

This rearrangement joins TRBV5-6 to TRBJ2-2; 9 bases map to TRBD1. In germline, CDR1 is SGHDT, CDR2 YYEEEE. CDR3 length equals 17 residues. V shed 4 bases and J 4 bases; nucleotides not matched to a gene: 11. CDR3: CASSLTGGARATGELFF. The CDR3 nucleotides read TGTGCCAGCAGCCTTACAGGGGGCGCTCGGGCCACCGGGGAGCTGTTTTTT.

The V call is TRBV11-2, the J call TRBJ2-2; 12 positions agree with TRBD1. The CDR3 runs 19 residues. Germline lookup yields CDR1 SGHAT and CDR2 FQNNGV. J was trimmed by 3 bases and V by 3 bases; bases with no gene match: 11. The CDR3 DNA reads TGTGCCAGCAGCTTGAGGGGGGGACAGGGGGCTTTCGACACCGGGGAGCTGTTTTTT. Protein: CASSLRGGQGAFDTGELFF.